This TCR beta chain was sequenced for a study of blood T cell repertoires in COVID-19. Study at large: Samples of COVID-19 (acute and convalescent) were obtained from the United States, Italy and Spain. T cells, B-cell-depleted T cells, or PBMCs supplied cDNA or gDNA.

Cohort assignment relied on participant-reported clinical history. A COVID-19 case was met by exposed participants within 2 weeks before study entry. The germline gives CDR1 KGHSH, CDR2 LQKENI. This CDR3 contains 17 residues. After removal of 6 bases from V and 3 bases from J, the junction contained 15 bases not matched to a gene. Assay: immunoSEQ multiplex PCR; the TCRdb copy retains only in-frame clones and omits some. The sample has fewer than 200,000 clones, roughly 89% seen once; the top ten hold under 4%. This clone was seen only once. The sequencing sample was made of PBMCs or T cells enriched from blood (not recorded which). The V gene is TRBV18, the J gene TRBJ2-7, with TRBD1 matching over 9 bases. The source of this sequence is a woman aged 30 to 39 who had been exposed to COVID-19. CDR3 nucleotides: TGTGCCAGCTCTCTACACGCCGGGACAGGGCTTAGCTACGAGCAGTACTTC. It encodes CASSLHAGTGLSYEQYF.